This TCR beta chain was found in a study of T cells in Graves' hyperthyroidism and ophthalmopathy. Looked up from germline, CDR1 is MNHEY and CDR2 is SVGAGI. This CDR3 has 16 amino acids. Trimming pared 4 bases from V and 1 base from J, leaving 16 bases between. Exclusions: uncontrolled infection, other autoimmune disease, pregnancy, lactation. Many counts were recorded for this clonotype. Antigen specificity is unknown. RNA transcripts served as the template for amplifying TCR beta CDR3 regions. HTBI primers were the set used in a first-round RT-PCR of the TCR CDR3. Via MiXCR, TCRdb re-called the multiplex PCR reads, giving one row per CDR3 protein. Found here are about 280,000 distinct CDR3 sequences, less than 30% of them singletons; the top ten hold about a quarter. The study's findings and limits: Ophthalmopathy prediction by the model preceded onset by a median about 6 months.

Sequencing input: blood. The clonotype was recovered from a man aged 40-49 years with Graves' hyperthyroidism that later progressed to Graves' ophthalmopathy. The V gene is TRBV6-5, the J gene TRBJ1-1, with D hard to call. In DNA, the CDR3 is TGTGCCAGCAGTTCCTACGCTGGGCCCTGGAACACTGAAGCTTTCTTT. The encoded protein is CASSSYAGPWNTEAFF.